This entry lists 24 T cell receptor beta chains sequenced from one sample in a study of shared clonotypes between healthy human individuals. Clones were sequenced by immunoSEQ multiplex PCR, and TCRdb holds only the in-frame ones, with some missing. The table includes 950,000 to 1,100,000 clones, approximately 72% detected once. Sequencing was carried out using memory CD4+ T cells sorted from blood. Subset reported: CD45RA-negative fraction. The source of these receptors is a man aged 18 to 30 in good health.

Worth noting for this clone: Other DNA sequences in this specimen translate into the identical CDR3. The V gene is TRBV29-1, the J gene TRBJ1-2; D remains ambiguous. Trimming cost V 4 bases and J 2 bases, with 8 bases left between them. Germline V gene data show CDR1 as SQVTM and CDR2 as ANQGSEA. This CDR3 comprises 12 residues. The CDR3 loop is CSVGEGNYGYTF. The CDR3 region has the DNA TGCAGCGTTGGGGAGGGCAACTATGGCTACACCTTC.

In this sample, this clone turned up a few times. The chain has TRBV4-1 and TRBJ2-4, with D perhaps TRBD2 (5 bases). Trimming stripped 3 bases from V and 6 bases from J, with 18 bases between. The V gene's germline CDR1 is MGHRA and CDR2 YSYEKL. The CDR3 has 16 amino acids. CDR3 coding DNA: TGCGCCAGCAGCCAGGTAGGGATCGGGGATCGAAACATTCAGTACTTC. Translated: CASSQVGIGDRNIQYF.

As concerns this clone: Other nucleotide sequences in the sample specify the same CDR3. V and J are TRBV9 and TRBJ2-5; perhaps TRBD2 as D (5 bases). Between the trimmed V and J ends, which lost 0 bases and 2 bases, there was a span of 11 bases. This CDR3 contains 15 residues. Germline V gene lookup returns CDR1 SGDLS and CDR2 YYNGEE. CDR3 DNA: TGTGCCAGCAGCGTAGCCGGCGGGCCTCAAGAGACCCAGTACTTC. Its translation: CASSVAGGPQETQYF.

The chain joins TRBV5-8 to TRBJ2-2; 8 bases match TRBD1. V dropped 4 bases and J dropped 5; count of bases not matched to a gene: 13. The CDR3 runs to 17 residues. Germline V lookup: CDR1 SGHTS, CDR2 YDEGEE. This chain's CDR3 is CASSPRKPGQATGELFF. In DNA, the CDR3 is TGTGCCAGCAGCCCGCGCAAACCGGGACAGGCGACCGGGGAGCTGTTTTTT.

This clone was counted once. V and J are TRBV9 and TRBJ2-2; 11 positions agree with TRBD2. Trimming cost V 4 bases and J 4 bases; bases outside gene matches: 12. CDR3 length equals 18 residues. The V gene's germline CDR1 is SGDLS and CDR2 YYNGEE. Written as DNA, the CDR3 is TGTGCCAGCAGCCCTCAGGCAGGACTAGCGGGCGGCACCGGGGAGCTGTTTTTT. Protein: CASSPQAGLAGGTGELFF.

Note on this clone: Given a much more abundant clone one base away, this may be a read error. The V and J genes are TRBV6-5 and TRBJ2-3; TRBD1 matches 7 bases. The CDR3 runs 14 residues. The germline gives CDR1 MNHEY, CDR2 SVGAGI. Trimming cost V 6 bases and J 1 base; bases outside gene matches: 4. The CDR3 protein is CASSDGQGTDTQYF. CDR3 nucleotides: TGTGCCAGCAGCGACGGACAGGGCACAGATACGCAGTATTTT.

The chain has TRBV6-6 and TRBJ2-7, with D perhaps TRBD1 or TRBD2 (5 bases each). V lost 5 bases to trimming and J lost 6 bases, with 14 bases between them. Germline CDR1 and CDR2: MNHNY and SVGAGI (reference sequence). The CDR3 has 13 residues. The CDR3 coding sequence is TGTGCCAGCAGTCTTACTTGGGGACGCGAGCAGTACTTC. Its translation is CASSLTWGREQYF.

This chain uses TRBV28 with TRBJ2-4; D might be TRBD1 or TRBD2, each matching 5 bases. This CDR3 contains 14 residues. CDR1 is MDHEN, CDR2 SYDVKM, per germline. The germline V and J ends were trimmed by 5 bases and 6 bases, with 14 bases remaining between them. The CDR3 protein is CASSKTSGTNIQYF. The CDR3 DNA reads TGTGCCAGCAGTAAGACATCCGGGACAAACATTCAGTACTTC. Full variable domain (rest looked up from reference TRBV28 and TRBJ2-4): DVKVTQSSRYLVKRTGEKVFLECVQDMDHENMFWYRQDPGLGLRLIYFSYDVKMKEKGDIPEGYSVSREKKERFSLILESASTNQTSMYLCASSKTSGTNIQYFGAGTRLSVL.

This clone was picked up one time. The chain employs TRBV6-1 and TRBJ1-5; possible D gene TRBD1, 5 bases. Germline V lookup: CDR1 MNHNS, CDR2 SASEGT. The V end lost 4 bases, the J end lost 3 bases, and 13 bases lay between the germline ends. The CDR3 has 15 amino acids. The CDR3 coding sequence is TGTGCCAGCAGTGCCCAACCGGACAACAATCAGCCCCAGCATTTT. As protein: CASSAQPDNNQPQHF.

V and J are TRBV10-3 and TRBJ2-5; no reliable D call. V gave up 4 bases and J gave up 2 bases, with 11 bases separating them. Per the germline V gene, CDR1 is ENHRY and CDR2 is SYGVKD. The CDR3 has 14 residues. CDR3 in DNA: TGTGCCATCAGTGCACAGAGTTTTCAAGAGACCCAGTACTTC. It encodes CAISAQSFQETQYF.

The V gene is TRBV11-2, the J gene TRBJ2-7; tentative D call: TRBD1 (6 bases). The V and J ends lost 3 bases and 3 bases respectively, with 12 bases between them. The CDR3 has 14 amino acids. CDR1 is SGHAT, CDR2 FQNNGV, per germline. This CDR3 is CASSLDGRGYEQYF. CDR3 nucleotides: TGTGCCAGCAGCTTGGACGGCAGGGGCTACGAGCAGTACTTC. The full variable domain, its missing parts supplied by reference TRBV11-2 and TRBJ2-7, is EAGVAQSPRYKIIEKRQSVAFWCNPISGHATLYWYQQILGQGPKLLIQFQNNGVVDDSQLPKDRFSAERLKGVDSTLKIQPAKLEDSAVYLCASSLDGRGYEQYFGPGTRLTVT.

The gene calls are TRBV5-4 and TRBJ2-2; a possible D gene is TRBD2 (5 bases). Germline loops: CDR1 SGHNT, CDR2 YYREEE (reference sequence). The CDR3 length is 15 residues. V lost 4 bases and J 6 bases, leaving 16 bases between the germline ends. The CDR3 DNA sequence: TGTGCCAGCAGCCCGCAAAGGGCCGGGGCCGGGGAGCTGTTTTTT. Translated, it gives CASSPQRAGAGELFF.

The genes are TRBV7-9 and TRBJ2-7, with unresolved D. The CDR3 has 13 amino acids. Germline assignment: CDR1 SEHNR and CDR2 FQNEAQ (reference sequence). V was shortened by 5 bases and J by 2 bases, with 10 bases between the two germline ends. This CDR3 is CASSPDLPYEQYF. In DNA, the CDR3 is TGTGCCAGCAGCCCCGACCTCCCCTACGAGCAGTACTTC.

The chain couples TRBV29-1 to TRBJ2-7; D tentatively reads TRBD1 or TRBD2 (5 bases each). V lost 7 bases and J 7 bases, leaving 23 bases between the germline ends. The CDR3 is made up of 14 amino acids. Germline V CDR1 and CDR2: SQVTM, ANQGSEA. The CDR3 loop is CSARPGTADGEQYF. In DNA form, the CDR3 reads TGCAGCGCCCGCCCCGGGACGGCCGATGGGGAGCAGTACTTC.

This chain joins TRBV5-6 and TRBJ2-3; D not resolved. CDR1 is SGHDT and CDR2 is YYEEEE in the germline V gene. The CDR3 has 14 residues. Deletions cut 1 base from V and 0 bases from J, with 6 bases between. CDR3 bases: TGTGCCAGCAGCTTGTTGACTAGCACAGATACGCAGTATTTT. Amino acids: CASSLLTSTDTQYF. The full variable domain, rest sourced from reference TRBV5-6 and TRBJ2-3, is DAGVTQSPTHLIKTRGQQVTLRCSPKSGHDTVSWYQQALGQGPQFIFQYYEEEERQRGNFPDRFSGHQFPNYSSELNVNALLLGDSALYLCASSLLTSTDTQYFGPGTRLTVL.

The chain links TRBV19 to TRBJ1-5, with TRBD1 identical over 7 bases. Per the germline V gene, CDR1 is LNHDA and CDR2 is SQIVND (reference sequence). The CDR3 runs to 14 residues. Trimming removed 9 bases from V and 3 bases from J; junction bases left unmatched: 8. As DNA, the CDR3 is TGTGCCAGCAAGAGACAGGGCCTCAATCAGCCCCAGCATTTT. This gives the protein CASKRQGLNQPQHF.

The sample holds a few counts of this clone. CDR3 DNA: TGTGCCAGCAGCCCACTCGGGGGATCCGGGACAGGCCCGACCTACCTTAATAGGGTGCAGTACTTC. Translating gives CASSPLGGSGTGPTYLNRVQYF. The V and J genes are TRBV27 and TRBJ2-7; 8 bases agree with TRBD1. Germline CDR1 reads MNHEY; CDR2 reads SMNVEV (reference sequence). CDR3 size: 22 residues. Unmatched junction bases numbered 37, after V lost 6 bases and J lost 9 bases.

V gene TRBV29-1 combines with J gene TRBJ1-6; the D gene is possibly TRBD1 (6 bases). Germline V CDR1 and CDR2: SQVTM, ANQGSEA. Trimming stripped 2 bases from V and 9 bases from J, with 17 bases between. CDR3 size: 15 residues. Written as DNA, the CDR3 is TGCAGCGTTGAAAGAAGGGCAGGGGAAGTTTCACCCCTCCACTTT. Its protein is CSVERRAGEVSPLHF.

The chain combines TRBV28 with TRBJ1-2, with 7 bases identical to TRBD1. The CDR3 is 19 amino acids. Germline V gene sequence: CDR1 MDHEN, CDR2 SYDVKM. Losses at the gene ends were 4 bases for V and 5 bases for J; bases not matched to a gene: 22. CDR3 amino acids: CASSSTGLLVLRPSYGYTF. CDR3 coding DNA: TGTGCCAGCAGTTCGACAGGGCTGCTCGTCCTAAGACCCTCGTATGGCTACACCTTC.

The chain joins TRBV2 to TRBJ2-1; 13 bases map to TRBD2. Germline CDR1 reads SNHLY; CDR2 reads FYNNEI. The CDR3 runs to 14 residues. J gave up 8 bases and V 6 bases, and 4 bases lay outside the gene matches. CDR3 amino acids: CASSGTSGMYEQFF. In DNA, the CDR3 is TGTGCCAGCAGCGGGACTAGCGGGATGTATGAGCAGTTCTTC. The full variable domain, with the rest looked up from reference TRBV2 and TRBJ2-1, is EPEVTQTPSHQVTQMGQEVILRCVPISNHLYFYWYRQILGQKVEFLVSFYNNEISEKSEIFDDQFSVERPDGSNFTLKIRSTKLEDSAMYFCASSGTSGMYEQFFGPGTRLTVL.

The chain recombines TRBV2 with TRBJ1-1, with unresolved D. CDR3 length equals 13 residues. CDR1 and CDR2 (germline): SNHLY, FYNNEI. V lost 0 bases and J 0 bases, leaving 2 bases between the germline ends. CDR3 protein: CASSEAVNTEAFF. The DNA of the CDR3 is TGTGCCAGCAGTGAAGCTGTGAACACTGAAGCTTTCTTT.

This chain uses TRBV4-1 with TRBJ2-5; perhaps TRBD2 as D (5 bases). The CDR3 covers 15 residues. Germline V gene lookup returns CDR1 MGHRA and CDR2 YSYEKL. V lost 1 base, J lost 4 bases, and 13 bases lay in between. CDR3 bases: TGCGCCAGCAGCCAAGCCCCTTTAAGCGGAGAGACCCAGTACTTC. It is translated as CASSQAPLSGETQYF.

The J gene is TRBJ1-5, the V gene TRBV28, with 8 bases that match TRBD1. The V segment lost 5 bases and the J segment 4 bases; nucleotides outside the gene matches: 28. Looked up from germline, CDR1 is MDHEN and CDR2 is SYDVKM. The CDR3 length is 22 residues. The CDR3 spells CASSPWTGFSLELAYANQPQHF. The CDR3 DNA reads TGTGCCAGCAGTCCATGGACAGGGTTTAGTCTCGAACTAGCCTATGCGAATCAGCCCCAGCATTTT. The full variable domain, completed using reference TRBV28 and TRBJ1-5, is DVKVTQSSRYLVKRTGEKVFLECVQDMDHENMFWYRQDPGLGLRLIYFSYDVKMKEKGDIPEGYSVSREKKERFSLILESASTNQTSMYLCASSPWTGFSLELAYANQPQHFGDGTRLSIL.

This clone was counted a single time. The chain combines TRBV18 with TRBJ1-2; 7 positions match TRBD1. The V segment lost 6 bases and the J segment 7 bases; nucleotides outside the gene matches: 11. Germline V CDR1 and CDR2: KGHSH, LQKENI. The CDR3 extends over 14 amino acids. CDR3 in amino acids: CASSSDRLLGGYTF. CDR3 DNA sequence: TGTGCCAGCTCGTCGGACAGGCTCCTAGGTGGCTACACCTTC. Full variable domain (missing parts from reference TRBV18 and TRBJ1-2): NAGVMQNPRHLVRRRGQEARLRCSPMKGHSHVYWYRQLPEEGLKFMVYLQKENIIDESGMPKERFSAEFPKEGPSILRIQQVVRGDSAAYFCASSSDRLLGGYTFGSGTRLTVV.